The 25 T cell receptor beta chains reported below all come from one sample, sequenced in a study of T-cell reconstitution after alpha-beta-depleted transplantation in children. Unique molecular identifiers were used in preparing the TCRbeta library. Using its own MiXCR run on the PCR reads, TCRdb lists one record per CDR3 protein. The sample shows hundreds of thousands of distinct CDR3 sequences, around 17% of them seen only once. The material was PBMCs from the stem cell graft donor, obtained from the stem cell graft. The receptors originated from a human donor who donated a stem cell graft to a child with acute lymphoblastic leukemia.

The chain has TRBV25-1 and TRBJ2-7; 7 bases map to TRBD2. There are 17 residues in the CDR3. The J segment lost 3 bases and the V segment lost 0 bases, leaving 11 bases of the junction unmatched. Germline values: CDR1 MGHDK, CDR2 SYGVNS. CDR3 region: CASSEYHWDGGNYEQYF. The CDR3 DNA reads as TGTGCCAGCAGTGAATACCACTGGGACGGGGGGAACTACGAGCAGTACTTC.

In its sample, this clonotype was seen once. This chain uses TRBV20-1 with TRBJ2-1; D call uncertain. CDR3 length equals 13 residues. Germline CDR1 reads DFQATT; CDR2 reads SNEGSKA (reference sequence). V was trimmed by 3 bases and J by 3 bases, leaving 9 bases between them. The CDR3 DNA reads as TGCAGTGCTAGTGAACGATTCTACAATGAGCAGTTCTTC. Translated: CSASERFYNEQFF.

V usage is TRBV7-3 and J usage is TRBJ2-5; 10 positions match TRBD2. Per germline, CDR1 SGHTA and CDR2 FQGTGA. V gave up 6 bases and J gave up 9 bases; unmatched junction bases: 13. This CDR3 spans 15 amino acids. In DNA form, the CDR3 reads TGTGCCAGCAGTCCAACTAGCGGGGCTCAAGCGGCCCAGTACTTC. Translating gives CASSPTSGAQAAQYF. Looking up the rest from reference TRBV7-3 and TRBJ2-5 gives the full variable domain: GAGVSQTPSNKVTEKGKYVELRCDPISGHTALYWYRQSLGQGPEFLIYFQGTGAADDSGLPNDRFFAVRPEGSVSTLKIQRTERGDSAVYLCASSPTSGAQAAQYFGPGTRLLVL.

This clonotype was seen only a few times. DNA for the CDR3: TGTGCCAGCAGTTCGGGGGTCGGGAGAATCTCTTACAATGAGCAGTTCTTC. This gives the protein CASSSGVGRISYNEQFF. J is TRBJ2-1 and V is TRBV6-5; D perhaps matches TRBD2 (6 bases). This CDR3 has 17 residues. Germline CDR1 MNHEY, CDR2 SVGAGI. Trimming pared 4 bases from V and 4 bases from J, leaving 20 bases between.

The V gene is TRBV18, the J gene TRBJ2-3; 8 positions match TRBD1. CDR1 is KGHSH and CDR2 is LQKENI in the germline V gene. J was trimmed by 10 bases and V by 3 bases; bases with no gene match: 12. There are 15 residues in the CDR3. The CDR3 nucleotides read TGTGCCAGCTCACCTTACGGGACAGGCCCCCAGGCGCAGTATTTT. This encodes CASSPYGTGPQAQYF.

The J gene is TRBJ1-4, the V gene TRBV6-5, with D unresolved. Trimming left V 4 bases short and J 7 bases short, with 13 bases between. This CDR3 spans 14 amino acids. The germline CDR1 and CDR2 sequences are MNHEY and SVGAGI. The CDR3 here is CASSSTMRPEKLFF. DNA of the CDR3: TGTGCCAGCAGTTCCACCATGCGACCTGAAAAACTGTTTTTT.

This chain links TRBV12-3 or TRBV12-4 with TRBJ1-1, with TRBD1 matching 8 bases. This CDR3 spans 13 amino acids. J was trimmed by 5 bases and V by 7 bases; bases with no gene match: 6. The CDR3 nucleotides are TGTGCCAGCACCAAGGACAGGGATACTGAAGCTTTCTTT. Translating it yields CASTKDRDTEAFF.

The chain has TRBV5-1 and TRBJ2-2; possible D gene TRBD2, 5 bases. The germline V gene has CDR1 SGHRS and CDR2 YFSETQ. The V end lost 1 base, the J end lost 0 bases, and 16 bases lay between the germline ends. The CDR3 is 18 amino acids. The CDR3 spells CASSLNPGSFTNTGELFF. The CDR3 DNA sequence: TGCGCCAGCAGCTTGAATCCGGGGTCCTTTACGAACACCGGGGAGCTGTTTTTT.

The V and J genes are TRBV12-3 or TRBV12-4 and TRBJ2-7; D may be TRBD2 (6 bases). The V and J ends lost 6 bases and 1 base respectively, with 16 bases between them. The CDR3 sequence is 15 residues long. DNA of the CDR3: TGTGCCAGCAGCCCGGTGGGGGGAGTGTCCTACGAGCAGTACTTC. As protein: CASSPVGGVSYEQYF.

The rearrangement uses TRBV4-1 and TRBJ2-2; TRBD2 matches 14 bases. V was clipped by 4 bases and J by 5 bases; unmatched bases: 9. There are 18 residues in the CDR3. The germline CDR1 and CDR2 sequences are MGHRA and YSYEKL. This CDR3 reads CASSLLGLAGGQTGELFF. CDR3 bases: TGCGCCAGCAGCCTCCTTGGACTAGCGGGAGGTCAAACCGGGGAGCTGTTTTTT.

This clonotype came up a few times. The gene calls are TRBV5-1 and TRBJ2-2; D not certain. V was shortened by 0 bases and J by 3 bases, with 9 bases between the two germline ends. Germline lookup yields CDR1 SGHRS and CDR2 YFSETQ. This CDR3 has 15 amino acids. CDR3 nucleotides: TGCGCCAGCAGCTTGGGCTACCGACACACCGGGGAGCTGTTTTTT. Its translation: CASSLGYRHTGELFF. The full variable domain, its missing parts supplied by reference TRBV5-1 and TRBJ2-2, is KAGVTQTPRYLIKTRGQQVTLSCSPISGHRSVSWYQQTPGQGLQFLFEYFSETQRNKGNFPGRFSGRQFSNSRSEMNVSTLELGDSALYLCASSLGYRHTGELFFGEGSRLTVL.

The chain links TRBV5-1 to TRBJ2-1; TRBD1 matches 7 bases. Germline V lookup: CDR1 SGHRS, CDR2 YFSETQ. The CDR3 consists of 18 residues. With V trimmed by 0 bases and J by 1 base, 10 bases remained unmatched. The CDR3 region is CASSLAGGFVSSYNEQFF. The CDR3 bases are TGCGCCAGCAGCTTGGCAGGGGGTTTTGTCTCGTCCTACAATGAGCAGTTCTTC.

This clonotype was detected only a few times. The V and J genes are TRBV20-1 and TRBJ1-6; D is perhaps TRBD1 (5 bases). The CDR3 loop spans 12 amino acids. Germline CDR1 is DFQATT and CDR2 is SNEGSKA (reference sequence). With 1 base removed from V and 10 bases from J, the gap between germline ends came to 8 bases. The CDR3 is CSARGGNSPLHF. CDR3 bases: TGCAGTGCTAGAGGGGGGAACTCACCCCTCCACTTT.

The rearrangement links TRBV9 to TRBJ2-7; 7 bases are shared with TRBD1. Germline values: CDR1 SGDLS, CDR2 YYNGEE. The CDR3 is 14 residues long. Unmatched junction bases numbered 7, after V lost 2 bases and J lost 5 bases. The CDR3 nucleotides are TGTGCCAGCAGCGTGGGAGACAGGGCCCACGAGCAGTACTTC. It codes for CASSVGDRAHEQYF.

This clonotype was seen repeatedly, ten times or more. The chain uses TRBV5-1 and TRBJ1-3; no reliable D call. Trimming stripped 5 bases from V and 4 bases from J, with 13 bases between. Germline CDR1 is SGHRS and CDR2 is YFSETQ. The CDR3 totals 14 residues. CDR3 sequence reads: CASRKQEGGNTIYF. The CDR3 DNA is TGCGCCAGCAGAAAGCAGGAGGGAGGAAACACCATATATTTT.

This clonotype was detected a few times. The chain links TRBV25-1 to TRBJ2-5; D may be TRBD2 (5 bases). CDR1 is MGHDK, CDR2 SYGVNS, per germline. This CDR3 comprises 13 residues. V was pared by 6 bases and J by 3 bases, with 11 bases between. The CDR3 DNA reads TGTGCCAGCAGCGGGGTTCCTGAAGAGACCCAGTACTTC. Amino acid sequence: CASSGVPEETQYF.

In this sample, this clonotype turned up a few times. The V and J genes are TRBV7-8 and TRBJ2-1, with 9 bases matching TRBD2. The CDR3 has 15 residues. The V segment lost 8 bases and the J segment 4 bases; nucleotides outside the gene matches: 9. Germline CDR1 is SGHVS and CDR2 is FQNEAQ. The CDR3 nucleotides read TGTGCCAGCTTAGATTTCAGCGGGGGGTACAATGAGCAGTTCTTC. Translated, it gives CASLDFSGGYNEQFF. The full variable domain, with the rest looked up from reference TRBV7-8 and TRBJ2-1, is GAGVSQSPRYKVAKRGQDVALRCDPISGHVSLFWYQQALGQGPEFLTYFQNEAQLDKSGLPSDRFFAERPEGSVSTLKIQRTQQEDSAVYLCASLDFSGGYNEQFFGPGTRLTVL.

The chain couples TRBV7-2 to TRBJ1-3; D uncertain. V dropped 1 base and J dropped 4 bases, with 8 bases sitting between them. Looked up from germline, CDR1 is SGHTA and CDR2 is FQGNSA. The CDR3 runs 14 residues. The CDR3 here is CASSLETRGNTIYF. CDR3 in DNA: TGTGCCAGCAGCTTAGAGACGAGGGGAAACACCATATATTTT.

The DNA for the CDR3 is TGTGCCAGCAGCTCCACCGGGACAGGTACTGAAGCTTTCTTT. Translating gives CASSSTGTGTEAFF. The chain links TRBV7-9 to TRBJ1-1, with 8 bases lining up with TRBD1. Germline V gives CDR1 SEHNR, CDR2 FQNEAQ (reference sequence). V shed 4 bases, J shed 5 bases, and the junction held 6 bases outside the gene matches. This CDR3 has 14 residues.

The chain links TRBV5-1 to TRBJ2-5, with D perhaps TRBD2 (6 bases). This CDR3 region has 15 residues. The germline CDR1 and CDR2 sequences are SGHRS and YFSETQ. Trimming removed 0 bases from V and 7 bases from J, with 16 bases in between. As DNA, the CDR3 is TGCGCCAGCAGCTTGGCAGTCGGAGGGCCTCTGACCCAGTACTTC. It yields the protein CASSLAVGGPLTQYF.

This clonotype was recorded many times. This rearrangement joins TRBV5-1 to TRBJ2-7; the D gene is possibly TRBD2 (5 bases). Trimming removed 0 bases at V and 5 bases at J, with 9 bases between. The CDR3 length is 13 residues. The V gene's germline CDR1 is SGHRS and CDR2 YFSETQ. CDR3 coding DNA: TGCGCCAGCAGCTTGGATTACGGGAACGAGCAGTACTTC. Translating it yields CASSLDYGNEQYF.

The rearrangement uses TRBV12-3 or TRBV12-4 and TRBJ2-3; the match to TRBD2 covers 9 bases. This CDR3 is built from 14 residues. V shed 4 bases and J 5 bases; nucleotides not matched to a gene: 4. The CDR3: CASSSGLAVDTQYF. The CDR3 DNA reads as TGTGCCAGCAGTTCGGGACTAGCTGTAGATACGCAGTATTTT.

As for this clonotype: Mismatch with germline at one junction end may stem from a read error. The chain has TRBV27 and TRBJ2-1, with TRBD1 matching over 8 bases. The CDR3 is 16 residues long. Germline V gene lookup returns CDR1 MNHEY and CDR2 SMNVEV (reference sequence). In DNA form, the CDR3 reads TGTGCCAGCGATAATCGACAGGGGAGGATTGTCAATGAGGAGTTCTTC. Translated, it gives CASDNRQGRIVNEEFF.

This clonotype appeared a few times. The chain uses TRBV7-9 and TRBJ2-7; D is unresolved. Trimming removed 1 base from V and 2 bases from J, with 9 bases in between. There are 14 residues in the CDR3. Germline V CDR1 and CDR2: SEHNR, FQNEAQ (reference sequence). The CDR3 DNA sequence: TGTGCCAGCAGCTTAGTCTGGGCGACCTACGAGCAGTACTTC. Translated, it gives CASSLVWATYEQYF.

This clonotype has more than one count but fewer than ten. In nucleotides, the CDR3 is TGCAGTGCTAGAGATCCGGCTAGCGGCGTCTACGAGCAGTACTTC. It encodes CSARDPASGVYEQYF. This chain joins TRBV20-1 and TRBJ2-7; TRBD2 aligns across 7 bases. The CDR3 spans 15 residues. V gave up 0 bases and J gave up 3 bases; unmatched junction bases: 8. Germline lookup yields CDR1 DFQATT and CDR2 SNEGSKA (reference sequence).